This T cell receptor (beta chain) was sequenced in a study of CD8+ T cells in alopecia areata. In the study overall: Treated individuals took tofacitinib by mouth, 5 to 10 mg twice daily.

This CDR3 comprises 14 residues. Germline V gene data show CDR1 as GTSNPN and CDR2 as SVGIG (reference sequence). V lost 4 bases and J lost 3, with 13 bases in between. On this clone: Its antigen is still unknown.

Whole-study findings and limits: Administration of tofacitinib significantly diminished scalp clonality and expanded CD8+ clones within the top 100.

As for treatment: oral pan-JAK inhibitor, 5-10 mg twice daily. Reverse transcribed after extraction, RNA yielded cDNA as the sequencing template. Clones were sequenced by immunoSEQ multiplex PCR, and TCRdb holds only the in-frame ones, with some missing. In the table there are about 190,000 clones, roughly three fifths of which are singletons. The TCR originated in a human donor with alopecia areata. The source material was CD4+ T cells sorted from blood, sampled at week 49, from a patient treated with tofacitinib. The chain employs TRBV30 and TRBJ1-5, with D unclear. The CDR3 DNA sequence: TGTGCCTGGAATCAGCATGGGCCCAATCAGCCCCAGCATTTT. This gives the protein CAWNQHGPNQPQHF. Based on the CDR3 plus reference TRBV30 and TRBJ1-5, the full variable domain is SQTIHQWPATLVQPVGSPLSLECTVEGTSNPNLYWYRQAAGRGLQLLFYSVGIGQISSEVPQNLSASRPQDRQFILSSKKLLLSDSGFYLCAWNQHGPNQPQHFGDGTRLSIL.